The clone carrying this T cell receptor beta chain was picked up many times. The antigen is not known. Genomic DNA for unsorted samples was obtained from around 94 million PBMCs. This entry is derived from a study of shared clonotypes between healthy human individuals. Germline loops: CDR1 MNHEY, CDR2 SVGAGI. CDR3 length: 15 amino acids. J gave up 5 bases and V 5 bases, and 8 bases lay outside the gene matches. Evenly divided among several immunoSEQ plates was the genomic DNA of each subset. Clones were sequenced by immunoSEQ multiplex PCR, and TCRdb holds only the in-frame ones, with some missing. The repertoire consists of about 470,000 clones, with roughly 83% occurring once and the leading ten covering roughly 13%. Overall study results and limits: Expectations were that clonotype sharing among donors would be affected by sequencing depth.

This sequence was found in a woman in her 40s in good health. Some clones in this sample may be carry-over from other donors' samples. The sequenced sample was PBMCs. The genes are TRBV6-5 and TRBJ2-5; the match to TRBD1 covers 10 bases. The chain's CDR3 is CASSRTGGRRETQYF. Written as DNA, the CDR3 is TGTGCCAGCAGTCGGACAGGGGGAAGACGGGAGACCCAGTACTTC.